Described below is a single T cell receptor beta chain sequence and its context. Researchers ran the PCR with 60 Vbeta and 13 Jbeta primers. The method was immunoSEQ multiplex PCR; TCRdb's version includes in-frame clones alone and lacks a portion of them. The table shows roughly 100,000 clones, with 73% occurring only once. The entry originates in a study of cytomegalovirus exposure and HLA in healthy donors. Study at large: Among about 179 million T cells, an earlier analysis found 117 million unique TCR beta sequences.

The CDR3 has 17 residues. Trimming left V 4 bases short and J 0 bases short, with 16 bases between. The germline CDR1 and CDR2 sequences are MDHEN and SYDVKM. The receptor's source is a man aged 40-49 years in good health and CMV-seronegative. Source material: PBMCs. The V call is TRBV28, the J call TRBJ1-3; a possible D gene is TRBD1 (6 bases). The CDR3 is CASSSPGHRFSGNTIYF. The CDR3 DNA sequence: TGTGCCAGCAGTTCTCCGGGACACCGTTTCTCTGGAAACACCATATATTTT.